These T cell receptor beta chains were read from a single sample in a study of blood T cell repertoires in COVID-19. Clones were read by immunoSEQ multiplex PCR, and TCRdb kept only the in-frame ones, dropping some. The repertoire consists of around 100,000 clones, with about nine tenths occurring once and the leading ten covering 5% to 6.5%. Source material: peripheral blood. The receptor set was obtained from a man aged 50-60 years with acute or convalescent COVID-19. Each CDR3 is given with its conserved first and last residue. The order of the fields is clone size, V gene, D gene, J gene, CDR3 length, CDR3 protein. D genes are given only for firm matches. Size values are once, few and many counts, or a class for expanded clones, and some rows have none.

abundance: NA; v_gene: TRBV3-1/TRBV3-2; d_gene: TRBD2; j_gene: TRBJ2-7; len: 18; CDR3aa: CASSQLRGAVAGAEEQYF
abundance: NA; v_gene: TRBV5-1; d_gene: TRBD2; j_gene: TRBJ2-1; len: 16; CDR3aa: CASQMGGTSGSDEQFF
abundance: NA; v_gene: TRBV18; d_gene: TRBD1; j_gene: TRBJ2-1; len: 15; CDR3aa: CASSPIGTALNEQFF
abundance: NA; v_gene: TRBV21-1; d_gene: NA; j_gene: TRBJ1-1; len: 14; CDR3aa: CASSKLGGATEAFF
abundance: many; v_gene: TRBV6-5; d_gene: NA; j_gene: TRBJ1-2; len: 16; CDR3aa: CASSYTRVDKRDGYTF
abundance: once; v_gene: TRBV14; d_gene: NA; j_gene: TRBJ2-3; len: 12; CDR3aa: CASSQDYQTQYF
abundance: NA; v_gene: TRBV7-9; d_gene: NA; j_gene: TRBJ1-3; len: 17; CDR3aa: CASSYATGTLSGNTIYF
abundance: NA; v_gene: TRBV6-5; d_gene: NA; j_gene: TRBJ1-3; len: 14; CDR3aa: CASLVGLSGNTIYF
abundance: NA; v_gene: TRBV11-3; d_gene: NA; j_gene: TRBJ2-7; len: 16; CDR3aa: CASSPLGGRESKEQYF
abundance: once; v_gene: TRBV5-1; d_gene: TRBD1; j_gene: TRBJ2-3; len: 14; CDR3aa: CASSRGQGTDTQYF
abundance: NA; v_gene: TRBV5-6; d_gene: TRBD2; j_gene: TRBJ2-7; len: 15; CDR3aa: CASSSLTSSIHEQYF
abundance: NA; v_gene: TRBV3-1/TRBV3-2; d_gene: NA; j_gene: NA; len: 13; CDR3aa: CASSRLDRDEQFF
abundance: NA; v_gene: TRBV12-3/TRBV12-4; d_gene: NA; j_gene: TRBJ1-2; len: 13; CDR3aa: CASSLGANYGYTF
abundance: once; v_gene: TRBV6-5; d_gene: NA; j_gene: TRBJ2-4; len: 14; CDR3aa: CASTPGTGKNIQYF
abundance: NA; v_gene: TRBV21-1; d_gene: NA; j_gene: TRBJ2-7; len: 17; CDR3aa: CASSTRLAGKFFHEQYF
abundance: NA; v_gene: TRBV6-2/TRBV6-3; d_gene: NA; j_gene: TRBJ2-4; len: 17; CDR3aa: CASSSPGVATAKNIQYF
abundance: NA; v_gene: TRBV10-3; d_gene: NA; j_gene: TRBJ2-7; len: 12; CDR3aa: CAISATVYEQYF
abundance: few; v_gene: TRBV19; d_gene: NA; j_gene: TRBJ1-6; len: 13; CDR3aa: CASTTRGNSPLHF
abundance: NA; v_gene: TRBV18; d_gene: NA; j_gene: TRBJ1-2; len: 15; CDR3aa: CASSPLTGDNYGYTF
abundance: NA; v_gene: TRBV5-4; d_gene: NA; j_gene: TRBJ2-3; len: 12; CDR3aa: CASSSESDTQYF
abundance: NA; v_gene: TRBV5-6; d_gene: TRBD1; j_gene: TRBJ1-1; len: 16; CDR3aa: CASSLLGGQETTEAFF
abundance: NA; v_gene: TRBV12-5; d_gene: TRBD1; j_gene: TRBJ2-5; len: 15; CDR3aa: CASGPAGTGVRGQYF
abundance: NA; v_gene: TRBV5-1; d_gene: TRBD2; j_gene: TRBJ2-1; len: 16; CDR3aa: CASSPETSGPLNEQFF
abundance: once; v_gene: TRBV29-1; d_gene: NA; j_gene: TRBJ1-1; len: 13; CDR3aa: CSAGRGSNTEAFF
abundance: NA; v_gene: TRBV5-4; d_gene: TRBD1; j_gene: TRBJ2-7; len: 12; CDR3aa: CAPRDRGYEQYF
abundance: NA; v_gene: TRBV25-1; d_gene: TRBD2; j_gene: TRBJ2-7; len: 14; CDR3aa: CASSFIAGGGVQYF
abundance: NA; v_gene: TRBV18; d_gene: TRBD1; j_gene: TRBJ2-7; len: 15; CDR3aa: CASSAGTGGSYEQYF
abundance: NA; v_gene: TRBV5-4; d_gene: TRBD1; j_gene: TRBJ1-2; len: 15; CDR3aa: CASSLDRDRIYGYTF
abundance: NA; v_gene: TRBV11-2; d_gene: NA; j_gene: TRBJ1-3; len: 12; CDR3aa: CASSFRDNAIYF
abundance: NA; v_gene: TRBV13; d_gene: TRBD1; j_gene: TRBJ2-2; len: 21; CDR3aa: CASSTHIETGGGWMDTGELFF
abundance: NA; v_gene: TRBV3-1/TRBV3-2; d_gene: NA; j_gene: TRBJ1-2; len: 16; CDR3aa: CASSQVAGDANYGYTF